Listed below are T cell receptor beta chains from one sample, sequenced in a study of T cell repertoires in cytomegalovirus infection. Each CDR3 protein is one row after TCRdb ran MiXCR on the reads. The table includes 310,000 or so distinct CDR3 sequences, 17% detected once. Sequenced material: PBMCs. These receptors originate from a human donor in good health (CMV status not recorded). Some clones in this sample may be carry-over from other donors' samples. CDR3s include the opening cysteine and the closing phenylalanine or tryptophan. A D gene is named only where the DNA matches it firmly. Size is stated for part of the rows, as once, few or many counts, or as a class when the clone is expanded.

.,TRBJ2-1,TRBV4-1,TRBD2,TGCGCCAGCAGCCACGGGACTAGCGACTACAATGAGCAGTTCTTC,CASSHGTSDYNEQFF
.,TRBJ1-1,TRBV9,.,TGTGCCAGCAGCGTTGGTTCAGAGTTGAACACTGAAGCTTTCTTT,CASSVGSELNTEAFF
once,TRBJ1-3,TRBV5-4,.,TGTGCCAGCAGCCGACCGGGGCGAGGAAACACCATATATTTT,CASSRPGRGNTIYF
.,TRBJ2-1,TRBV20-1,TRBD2,TGCAGTGCTATTTCGGGACTAGGTTTCCAGGATGAGCAGTTCTTC,CSAISGLGFQDEQFF
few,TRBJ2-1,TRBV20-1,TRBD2,TGCAGTGCTAGAGTAGCGGGGGTGTACAATGAGCAGTTCTTC,CSARVAGVYNEQFF
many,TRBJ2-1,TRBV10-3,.,TGTGCCATCAATCCCGCCGAGGGGGGGATTATGGGCAATGAGCAGTTCTTC,CAINPAEGGIMGNEQFF
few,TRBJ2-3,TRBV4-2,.,TGTGCCAGCAGCCAAGATGGTGGGGGGGGGCCAGATACGCAGTATTTT,CASSQDGGGGPDTQYF
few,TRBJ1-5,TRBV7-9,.,TGTGCCAGCAGCCCTACGGGAGATCAGCCCCAGCATTTT,CASSPTGDQPQHF
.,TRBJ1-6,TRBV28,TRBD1,TGTGCCAGCAGTTTAGGGACAGGAAATTCACCCCTCCACTTT,CASSLGTGNSPLHF
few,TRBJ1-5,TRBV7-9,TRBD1,TGTGCCAGCAGCTTAGGAGGGGGCGTTGGTCAGCCCCAGCATTTT,CASSLGGGVGQPQHF
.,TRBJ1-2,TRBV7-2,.,TGTGCCAGCAGCCCCCAGTCGACAGGTTCCCGCTATGGCTACACCTTC,CASSPQSTGSRYGYTF
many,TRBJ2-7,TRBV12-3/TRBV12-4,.,TGTGCCAGCAGTTTAGTTCCACAGTCCTTTTCCTACGAGCAGTACTTC,CASSLVPQSFSYEQYF
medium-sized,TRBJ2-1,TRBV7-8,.,TGTGCCAGCAGCTTAGCCCCTCCACCGAATGAGCAGTTCTTC,CASSLAPPPNEQFF
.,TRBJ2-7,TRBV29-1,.,TGCAGCGTTGCGGCTATACTATCAGGGGAGCAGTACTTC,CSVAAILSGEQYF
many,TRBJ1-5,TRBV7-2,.,TGTGCCAGCAGCTTACAGGGATCCCAGCATTTT,CASSLQGSQHF
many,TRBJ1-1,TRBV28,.,TGTGCCAGCACTATGAACACTGAAGCTTTCTTT,CASTMNTEAFF
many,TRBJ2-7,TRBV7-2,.,TGTGCCAGCAGCTCCACCCATTACGAGCAGTACTTC,CASSSTHYEQYF
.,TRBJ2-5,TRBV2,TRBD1,TGTGCCAGCAGCGGACAGGGGGGACGCTTTGGGGAGACCCAGTACTTC,CASSGQGGRFGETQYF
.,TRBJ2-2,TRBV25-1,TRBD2,TGTGCCAGCCTACCGCCGGGACTAGCGGGGGGTATTACCGGGGAGCTGCTTTTT,CASLPPGLAGGITGELLF
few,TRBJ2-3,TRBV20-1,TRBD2,TGCAGTGCCGCGCGTGGGGGGGACAGCACAGATACGCAGTATTTT,CSAARGGDSTDTQYF
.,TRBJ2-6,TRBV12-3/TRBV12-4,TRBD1,TGTGCCAGCAGTTTGATCCAGGGGGCTTTTGGGGCCAACGTCCTGACTTTC,CASSLIQGAFGANVLTF
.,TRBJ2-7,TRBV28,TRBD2,TGTGCCAGCAGTCTGGGGACTAGCCTGCGCGAGCAGTACTTC,CASSLGTSLREQYF
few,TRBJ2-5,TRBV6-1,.,TGTGCCAGCAGTTATAATCAGGGAGCCGAGACCCAGTACTTC,CASSYNQGAETQYF
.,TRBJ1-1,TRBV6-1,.,TGTGCCAGCAGTGGGCCCTGGCGGAACACTGAAGCTTTCTTT,CASSGPWRNTEAFF
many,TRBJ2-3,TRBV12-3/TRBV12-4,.,TGTGCCAGCAGTTTCGCGAGCACAGATACGCAGTATTTT,CASSFASTDTQYF
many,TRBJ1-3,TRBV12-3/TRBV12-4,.,TGTGCCAGCAGTTTACATGGGATCGCTGGAAACACCATATATTTT,CASSLHGIAGNTIYF
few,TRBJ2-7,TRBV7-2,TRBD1,TGTGCCAGCAGCTTAGCGAAGGGACAGGGGTACGAGCAGTACTTC,CASSLAKGQGYEQYF
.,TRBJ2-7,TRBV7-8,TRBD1,TGTGCCAGCACCCTACAGGGGGCGAGCTCCTACGAGCAGTACTTC,CASTLQGASSYEQYF
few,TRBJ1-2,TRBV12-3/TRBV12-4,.,TGTGCCAGCAGTTTATGGGGAAACGCGGGTGGCTACACCTTC,CASSLWGNAGGYTF
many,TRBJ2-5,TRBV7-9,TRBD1,TGTGCCAGTGGTACAGGGGTGGGCGAGACCCAGTACTTC,CASGTGVGETQYF
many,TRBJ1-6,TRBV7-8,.,TGTGCCAGCAGCTTACTTGCATATCAATCACCCCTCCACTTT,CASSLLAYQSPLHF
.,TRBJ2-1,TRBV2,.,TGTGCCAGCAGCCTTGACTACCCCGATGAGCAGTTCTTC,CASSLDYPDEQFF
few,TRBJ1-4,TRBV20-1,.,TGCAGTGCTAGGTCTCTAATTGCAACTAATGAAAAACTGTTTTTT,CSARSLIATNEKLFF
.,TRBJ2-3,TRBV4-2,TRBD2,TGTGCCAGCAGCCAAGGAGGGACTAGCGGGGGGGATACGCAGTATTTT,CASSQGGTSGGDTQYF
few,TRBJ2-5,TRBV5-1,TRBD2,TGCGCCAGCAGCTCCCTGGGTGCGGGGGGGCTAGGAGAGACCCAGTACTTC,CASSSLGAGGLGETQYF
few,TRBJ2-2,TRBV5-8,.,TGTGCCAGCAGCCCCACAAACATCAACTTGAACACCGGGGAGCTGTTTTTT,CASSPTNINLNTGELFF
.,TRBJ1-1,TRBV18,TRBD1,TGTGCCAGCTCACCGAGGGGGCTGTTGAACACTGAAGCTTTCTTT,CASSPRGLLNTEAFF
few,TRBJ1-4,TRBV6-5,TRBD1,TGTGCCAGCAGTCGACAGGGATGGACTAATGAAAAACTGTTTTTT,CASSRQGWTNEKLFF
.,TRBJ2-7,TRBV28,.,TGTGCCAGCAGTGGGGCGCTGGGGCGGAACGAGCAGTACTTC,CASSGALGRNEQYF